This is a list of T cell receptor beta chains from one sample in a study of blood T cell repertoires in COVID-19. Profiled with immunoSEQ multiplex PCR; TCRdb holds only in-frame clones, not every one. This table has 240,000 or so clones, about 86% appearing once. The sample comprised peripheral blood. These receptors came from a woman aged 30 to 39 who had recovered from COVID-19. Both conserved end residues are trimmed from each CDR3. The order of the fields is V gene, J gene, CDR3 protein.

v_call: TRBV12-5
j_call: TRBJ2-3
cdr3_aa: ASAFDGGFSADTQY

v_call: TRBV18
j_call: TRBJ1-1
cdr3_aa: ASSETGWGTEAF

v_call: TRBV9
j_call: TRBJ2-7
cdr3_aa: ASSTIPGQGAQEQY

v_call: TRBV7-9
j_call: TRBJ1-1
cdr3_aa: ASSETGGYTEAF

v_call: TRBV5-1
j_call: TRBJ2-6
cdr3_aa: ASSSFGGALRGANVLT

v_call: TRBV4-2
j_call: TRBJ1-6
cdr3_aa: ASSPGQEANSPLH

v_call: TRBV4-2
j_call: TRBJ2-5
cdr3_aa: ASSQDSSGVPQY

v_call: TRBV5-1
j_call: TRBJ1-4
cdr3_aa: ASSLAGGGEKLF

v_call: TRBV19
j_call: TRBJ1-1
cdr3_aa: ASSIGRITEAF

v_call: TRBV19
j_call: TRBJ2-5
cdr3_aa: ASSIVSGGLQETQY

v_call: TRBV2
j_call: TRBJ1-6
cdr3_aa: ASSDGTADSPLH

v_call: TRBV20-1
j_call: TRBJ2-3
cdr3_aa: SASPFQRYSESTDTQY

v_call: TRBV5-4
j_call: TRBJ2-2
cdr3_aa: ASSVEDRGTGELF

v_call: TRBV7-7
j_call: TRBJ2-5
cdr3_aa: ASSSEFQETQY

v_call: TRBV18
j_call: TRBJ1-2
cdr3_aa: ASSPSGQGYGYT

v_call: TRBV29-1
j_call: TRBJ2-1
cdr3_aa: SADTGTGVYEQF

v_call: TRBV18
j_call: TRBJ2-1
cdr3_aa: ASSPRGGLLLEKGQF

v_call: TRBV6-5
j_call: TRBJ2-7
cdr3_aa: ASGGLGEQY

v_call: TRBV7-2
j_call: TRBJ2-3
cdr3_aa: ASSLAPAGGRSDTQY

v_call: TRBV5-1
j_call: TRBJ1-1
cdr3_aa: ASSRAVDRMNTEAF

v_call: TRBV5-1
j_call: TRBJ2-5
cdr3_aa: ASSLDLTSGSRETQY

v_call: TRBV24-1
j_call: TRBJ2-2
cdr3_aa: ATSDVKGTGSTGELF

v_call: TRBV11-2
j_call: TRBJ2-5
cdr3_aa: ASSLGVLAGEETQY

v_call: TRBV6-5
j_call: TRBJ2-7
cdr3_aa: ASRPVLAGYEQY

v_call: TRBV7-2
j_call: TRBJ1-2
cdr3_aa: ASSPDRGANYGYT

v_call: TRBV5-1
j_call: TRBJ1-2
cdr3_aa: ASSFGQGNYGYT

v_call: TRBV7-9
j_call: TRBJ2-1
cdr3_aa: ASSFTGGLDNEQF

v_call: TRBV11-2
j_call: TRBJ2-7
cdr3_aa: ASSSTGHLYEQY

v_call: TRBV29-1
j_call: TRBJ2-3
cdr3_aa: SVTRSGESTDTQY

v_call: TRBV2
j_call: TRBJ2-5
cdr3_aa: ASAAMDGGNGETQY

v_call: TRBV9
j_call: TRBJ1-3
cdr3_aa: ASSLQTGAGNTIY

v_call: TRBV13
j_call: TRBJ1-4
cdr3_aa: ASSKTGPEKLF

v_call: TRBV18
j_call: TRBJ2-2
cdr3_aa: ASWSTGGNGELF

v_call: TRBV21-1
j_call: TRBJ1-1
cdr3_aa: ASSKTSGEVVERPMNTEAF

v_call: TRBV12-3/TRBV12-4
j_call: TRBJ1-2
cdr3_aa: ATSVGGYGYT

v_call: TRBV9
j_call: TRBJ2-1
cdr3_aa: ASSLSGGAVNEQF

v_call: TRBV7-8
j_call: TRBJ2-5
cdr3_aa: ASSASRDRVEETQY

v_call: TRBV7-2
j_call: TRBJ2-1
cdr3_aa: ASSPDREVEQF

v_call: TRBV5-4
j_call: TRBJ2-1
cdr3_aa: ASSLGASGVYNEQF

v_call: TRBV7-9
j_call: TRBJ2-7
cdr3_aa: ASSLGTGSHEQY

v_call: TRBV5-6
j_call: TRBJ2-1
cdr3_aa: ASSLQGNEQF

v_call: TRBV2
j_call: TRBJ2-5
cdr3_aa: ASRGPGGRQETQY

v_call: TRBV5-4
j_call: TRBJ2-7
cdr3_aa: ASSLSGGHPPYEQY

v_call: TRBV7-3
j_call: TRBJ2-7
cdr3_aa: ASSLSPGQGLYEQY

v_call: TRBV9
j_call: TRBJ1-2
cdr3_aa: ASSVGGEGGGYT

v_call: TRBV27
j_call: TRBJ1-4
cdr3_aa: ASRPKGITNEKLF

v_call: TRBV18
j_call: TRBJ2-7
cdr3_aa: ASSENRGPYEQY

v_call: TRBV6-2/TRBV6-3
j_call: TRBJ2-5
cdr3_aa: ASSYLQGRSFQETQY

v_call: TRBV2
j_call: TRBJ1-1
cdr3_aa: ASHAGGPSDTEAF

v_call: TRBV3-1/TRBV3-2
j_call: TRBJ2-3
cdr3_aa: ASSQGGGTVDTQY

v_call: TRBV11-3
j_call: TRBJ2-1
cdr3_aa: ASSPGDQAYNEQF

v_call: TRBV18
j_call: TRBJ2-6
cdr3_aa: ASSPRTGRIGANVLT